This TCR beta chain is from a study of blood T cell repertoires in COVID-19. Looking at the study overall: Donors in the United States, Italy and Spain gave samples during acute or convalescent COVID-19.

The ends lost 4 bases at V and 4 bases at J; junction bases unmatched: 4. CDR1 is LNHNV and CDR2 is YYDKDF in the germline V gene (reference sequence). This CDR3 is 14 amino acids long. Per the authors' pipeline: Counts of nucleated cells, estimated from reference gene primer amplification, were obtained. Sequencing was performed with immunoSEQ multiplex PCR; in TCRdb, only in-frame clones are kept and a portion is missing. That table supplies the V and J calls and clone size; D and trimming were determined from the DNA. The sample lists tens of thousands of clones, about 88% occurring once. This sequence was found in a man aged 70-80 years with active COVID-19. Material for sequencing was peripheral blood. The chain has TRBV15 and TRBJ2-3; 8 nucleotides line up with TRBD2. The CDR3 here is CATSISTSADTQYF. The DNA of the CDR3 is TGTGCCACCAGCATCTCGACTAGCGCAGATACGCAGTATTTT.